These T cell receptor beta chains were read from a single sample in a study of T cell responses to AZD1222 COVID-19 vaccine. Produced via immunoSEQ multiplex PCR; TCRdb's table is partial and in-frame only. The data show approximately 89,000 clones, with approximately 90% seen just once and 5% to 5.5% held by the top ten. This specimen consisted of peripheral blood, obtained 28 days after the second AZD1222 dose. These receptors were obtained from an adult who received the AZD1222 COVID-19 vaccine. The CDR3 runs from the conserved cysteine through the conserved F or W. D genes are given only for firm matches. Clone size, where shown, is once, few, many, or a class for clones that have expanded.

. | TRBJ1-1 | 14 | . | TRBV5-1 | CASSLYGEDTEAFF | TGCGCCAGCAGCTTGTACGGGGAAGACACTGAAGCTTTCTTT
. | TRBJ1-6 | 13 | once | TRBV5-1 | CASSLELNSPLHF | TGCGCCAGCAGCTTGGAGCTTAATTCACCCCTCCACTTT
. | TRBJ2-7 | 13 | . | TRBV7-2 | CASRGFSSYEQYF | TGTGCCAGCAGGGGGTTCAGCTCCTACGAGCAGTACTTC
TRBD1 | TRBJ1-5 | 15 | . | TRBV5-1 | CASSLFPGGDQPQHF | TGCGCCAGCAGCTTGTTTCCAGGGGGGGATCAGCCCCAGCATTTT
TRBD1 | TRBJ1-6 | 19 | . | TRBV5-8 | CASSYDRVKESSYNSPLHF | TGTGCCAGCAGTTATGACAGGGTAAAGGAGAGCTCCTATAATTCACCCCTCCACTTT
TRBD1 | TRBJ1-2 | 15 | . | TRBV5-1 | CASRLQGARDYGYTF | TGCGCCAGCAGATTACAGGGGGCGCGGGACTATGGCTACACCTTC
TRBD1 | TRBJ1-1 | 14 | . | TRBV5-5 | CASSPTGVRTEAFF | TGTGCCAGCAGTCCGACAGGGGTGAGGACTGAAGCTTTCTTT
TRBD1 | TRBJ2-7 | 16 | . | TRBV24-1 | CATSEEGQGGTYEQYF | TGTGCCACCAGTGAAGAAGGACAGGGGGGGACCTACGAGCAGTACTTC
. | TRBJ1-2 | 13 | . | TRBV27 | CASSLGRTYGYTF | TGTGCCAGCAGTTTAGGACGGACCTATGGCTACACCTTC
. | TRBJ1-1 | 14 | . | TRBV6-2/TRBV6-3 | CASSYQDEGTEAFF | TGTGCCAGCAGTTACCAGGATGAGGGCACTGAAGCTTTCTTT
. | TRBJ2-7 | 12 | . | TRBV6-1 | CASSELNYEQYF | TGTGCCAGCAGTGAATTGAATTACGAGCAGTACTTC
TRBD1 | TRBJ1-3 | 19 | . | TRBV28 | CASRSKGNRGARSGNTIYF | TGTGCCAGCAGGTCTAAGGGAAACAGGGGTGCCCGCTCTGGAAACACCATATATTTT
. | TRBJ2-3 | 14 | few | TRBV18 | CASSPPFSADTQYF | TGTGCCAGCTCACCACCGTTCAGTGCAGATACGCAGTATTTT
. | TRBJ1-5 | 17 | . | TRBV6-1 | CASSVPGQINSNQPQHF | TGTGCCAGCAGTGTCCCGGGACAAATTAATAGCAATCAGCCCCAGCATTTT
TRBD1 | TRBJ2-3 | 16 | once | TRBV7-2 | CASSPLDRVDGDTQYF | TGTGCCAGCAGCCCGCTTGACAGGGTGGATGGAGATACGCAGTATTTT
. | TRBJ1-1 | 13 | once | TRBV6-5 | CASSYSTRTEAFF | TGTGCCAGCAGTTACTCGACCCGTACTGAAGCTTTCTTT
TRBD1 | TRBJ2-7 | 14 | . | TRBV7-7 | CASSHNDRVGEQYF | TGTGCTAGCAGCCACAACGACAGGGTAGGCGAGCAGTACTTC
. | TRBJ1-5 | 13 | . | TRBV28 | CASSGQHNQPQHF | TGTGCCAGCAGCGGACAGCACAATCAGCCCCAGCATTTT
. | TRBJ1-2 | 13 | . | TRBV11-1 | CASSANGGYGYTF | TGTGCCAGCAGCGCCAATGGGGGTTATGGCTACACCTTC
TRBD2 | TRBJ2-7 | 15 | . | TRBV14 | CASSLGLAGVYEQYF | TGTGCCAGCAGCCTCGGACTAGCGGGGGTTTACGAGCAGTACTTC
TRBD2 | TRBJ2-1 | 15 | . | TRBV7-2 | CASRLQAGVYNEQFF | TGTGCCAGCAGGCTGCAGGCGGGGGTCTACAATGAGCAGTTCTTC
TRBD2 | TRBJ2-3 | 16 | . | TRBV6-6 | CASSLSGGSPTDTQYF | TGTGCCAGCAGTCTTAGCGGGGGTTCTCCCACAGATACGCAGTATTTT